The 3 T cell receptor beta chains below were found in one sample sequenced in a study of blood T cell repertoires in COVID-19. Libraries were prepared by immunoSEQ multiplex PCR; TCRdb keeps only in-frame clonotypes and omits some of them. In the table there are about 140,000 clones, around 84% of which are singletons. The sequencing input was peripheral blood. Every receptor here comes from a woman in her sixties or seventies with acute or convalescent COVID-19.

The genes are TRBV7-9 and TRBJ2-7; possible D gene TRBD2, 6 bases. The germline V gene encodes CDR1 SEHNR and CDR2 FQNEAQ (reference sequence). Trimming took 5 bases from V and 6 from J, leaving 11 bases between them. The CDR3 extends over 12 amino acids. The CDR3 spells CASSPLAVEQYF. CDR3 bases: TGTGCCAGCAGCCCATTAGCGGTCGAGCAGTACTTC.

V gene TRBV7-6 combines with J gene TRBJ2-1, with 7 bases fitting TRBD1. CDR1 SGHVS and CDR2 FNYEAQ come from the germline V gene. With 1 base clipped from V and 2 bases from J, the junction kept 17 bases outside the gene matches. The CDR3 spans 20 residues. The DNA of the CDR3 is TGTGCCAGCAGCTTAGAACCCTTGGGAAGGGGGCGGGTTGCCTACAATGAGCAGTTCTTC. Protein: CASSLEPLGRGRVAYNEQFF.

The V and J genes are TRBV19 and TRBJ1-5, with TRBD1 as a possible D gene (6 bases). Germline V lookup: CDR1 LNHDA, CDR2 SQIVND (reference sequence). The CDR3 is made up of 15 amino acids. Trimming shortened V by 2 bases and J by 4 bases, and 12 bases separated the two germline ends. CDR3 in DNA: TGTGCCAGTAGTATATCAGGACAGTTTAATCAGCCCCAGCATTTT. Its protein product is CASSISGQFNQPQHF. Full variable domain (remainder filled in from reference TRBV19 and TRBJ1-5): DGGITQSPKYLFRKEGQNVTLSCEQNLNHDAMYWYRQDPGQGLRLIYYSQIVNDFQKGDIAEGYSVSREKKESFPLTVTSAQKNPTAFYLCASSISGQFNQPQHFGDGTRLSIL.